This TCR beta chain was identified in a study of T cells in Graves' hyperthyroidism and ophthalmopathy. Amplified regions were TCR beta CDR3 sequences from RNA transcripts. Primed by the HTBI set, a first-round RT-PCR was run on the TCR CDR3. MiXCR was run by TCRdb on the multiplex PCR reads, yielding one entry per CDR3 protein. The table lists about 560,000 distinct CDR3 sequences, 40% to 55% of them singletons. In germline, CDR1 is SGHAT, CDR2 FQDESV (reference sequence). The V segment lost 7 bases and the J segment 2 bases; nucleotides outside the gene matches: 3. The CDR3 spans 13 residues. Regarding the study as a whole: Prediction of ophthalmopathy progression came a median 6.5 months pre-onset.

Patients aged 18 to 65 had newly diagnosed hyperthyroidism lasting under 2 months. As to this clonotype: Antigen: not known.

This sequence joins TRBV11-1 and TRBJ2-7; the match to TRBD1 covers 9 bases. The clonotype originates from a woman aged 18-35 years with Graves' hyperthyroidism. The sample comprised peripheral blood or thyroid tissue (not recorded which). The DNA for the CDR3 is TGTGCCAGCACCGGACAGGGGCCCTACGAGCAGTACTTC. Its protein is CASTGQGPYEQYF.